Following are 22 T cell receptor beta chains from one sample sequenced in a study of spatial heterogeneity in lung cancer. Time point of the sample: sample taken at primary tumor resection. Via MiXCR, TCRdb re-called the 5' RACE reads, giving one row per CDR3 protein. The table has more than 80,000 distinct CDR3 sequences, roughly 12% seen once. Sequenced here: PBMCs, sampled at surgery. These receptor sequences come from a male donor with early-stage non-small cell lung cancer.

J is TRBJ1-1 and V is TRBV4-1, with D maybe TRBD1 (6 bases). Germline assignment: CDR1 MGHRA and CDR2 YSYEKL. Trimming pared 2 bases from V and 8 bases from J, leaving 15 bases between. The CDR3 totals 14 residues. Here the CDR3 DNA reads TGCGCCAGCAGCCAACCTCGGAGACAGGAGGAAGCTTTCTTT. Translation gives CASSQPRRQEEAFF.

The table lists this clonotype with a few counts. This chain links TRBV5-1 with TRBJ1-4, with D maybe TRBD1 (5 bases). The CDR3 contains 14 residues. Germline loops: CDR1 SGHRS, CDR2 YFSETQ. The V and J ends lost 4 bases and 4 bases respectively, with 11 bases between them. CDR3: CASSRDGVNEKLFF. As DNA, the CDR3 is TGCGCCAGCAGCAGGGACGGAGTTAATGAAAAACTGTTTTTT.

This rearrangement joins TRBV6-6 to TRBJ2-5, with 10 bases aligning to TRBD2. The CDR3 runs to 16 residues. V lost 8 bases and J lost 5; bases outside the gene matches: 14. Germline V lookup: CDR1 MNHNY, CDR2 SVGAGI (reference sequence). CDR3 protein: CASVPTSGRASETQYF. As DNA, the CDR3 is TGTGCCAGCGTCCCTACCAGCGGGAGGGCCTCGGAGACCCAGTACTTC.

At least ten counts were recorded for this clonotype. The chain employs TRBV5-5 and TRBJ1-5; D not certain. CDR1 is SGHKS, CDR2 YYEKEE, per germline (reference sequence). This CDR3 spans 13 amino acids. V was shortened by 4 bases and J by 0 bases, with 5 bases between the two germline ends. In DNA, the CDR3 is TGTGCCAGCAGCCTATATAGCAATCAGCCCCAGCATTTT. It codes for CASSLYSNQPQHF.

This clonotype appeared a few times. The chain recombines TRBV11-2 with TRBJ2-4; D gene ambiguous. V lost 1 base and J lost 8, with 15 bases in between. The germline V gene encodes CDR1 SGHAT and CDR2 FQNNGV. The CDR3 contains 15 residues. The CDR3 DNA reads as TGTGCCAGCAGCTTAGGCCCCCCTCCGTTTGACATTCAGTACTTC. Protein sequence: CASSLGPPPFDIQYF.

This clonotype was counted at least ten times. CDR3 protein: CSVSASDGGELFF. The CDR3, as DNA: TGCAGCGTCTCAGCTAGCGATGGCGGGGAGCTGTTTTTT. The chain carries TRBV29-1 and TRBJ2-2; D may be TRBD2 (6 bases). The V gene lost 6 bases and the J gene lost 7 bases, with 15 bases spanning the gap. Per the germline V gene, CDR1 is SQVTM and CDR2 is ANQGSEA. This CDR3 has 13 residues.

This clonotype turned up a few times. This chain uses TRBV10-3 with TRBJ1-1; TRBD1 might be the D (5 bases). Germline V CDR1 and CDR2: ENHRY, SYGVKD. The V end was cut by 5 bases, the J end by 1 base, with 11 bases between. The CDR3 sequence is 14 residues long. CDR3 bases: TGTGCCATCAGTCCGATGACAGAGAACACTGAAGCTTTCTTT. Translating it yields CAISPMTENTEAFF.

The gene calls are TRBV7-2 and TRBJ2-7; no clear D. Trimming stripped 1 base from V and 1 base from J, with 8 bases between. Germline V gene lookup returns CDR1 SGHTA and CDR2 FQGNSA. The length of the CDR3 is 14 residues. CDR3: CASSLVSGSYEQYF. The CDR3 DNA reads TGTGCCAGCAGCTTAGTGTCGGGTTCCTACGAGCAGTACTTC.

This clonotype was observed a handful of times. The CDR3 sequence: CASSTMPGGSVTEAFF. DNA for the CDR3: TGTGCCAGCAGCACAATGCCCGGTGGTTCCGTCACTGAAGCTTTCTTT. The V call is TRBV13, the J call TRBJ1-1, with no clear D. Trimming cost V 5 bases and J 4 bases, with 20 bases left between them. The CDR3 has 16 residues. In germline, CDR1 is PRHDT, CDR2 FYEKMQ (reference sequence).

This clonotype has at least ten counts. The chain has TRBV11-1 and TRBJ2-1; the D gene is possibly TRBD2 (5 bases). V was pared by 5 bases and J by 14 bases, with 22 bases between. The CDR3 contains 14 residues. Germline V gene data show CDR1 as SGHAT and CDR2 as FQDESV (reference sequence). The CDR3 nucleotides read TGTGCCAGCAGCCCGGACTCTACATCACCATCCGAGTTCTTC. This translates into CASSPDSTSPSEFF.

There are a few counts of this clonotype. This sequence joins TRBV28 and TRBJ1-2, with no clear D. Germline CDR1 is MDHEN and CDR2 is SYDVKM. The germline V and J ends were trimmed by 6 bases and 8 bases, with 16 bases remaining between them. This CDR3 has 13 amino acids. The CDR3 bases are TGTGCCAGCAGCCTTTCCGCCCCCTGGGGCTACACCTTC. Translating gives CASSLSAPWGYTF.

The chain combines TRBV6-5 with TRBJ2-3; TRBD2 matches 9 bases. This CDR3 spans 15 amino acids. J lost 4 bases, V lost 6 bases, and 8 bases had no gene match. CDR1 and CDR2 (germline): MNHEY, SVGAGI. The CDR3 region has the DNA TGTGCCAGCAGGGGAGCGGGGGGATGGGCAGATACGCAGTATTTT. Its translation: CASRGAGGWADTQYF.

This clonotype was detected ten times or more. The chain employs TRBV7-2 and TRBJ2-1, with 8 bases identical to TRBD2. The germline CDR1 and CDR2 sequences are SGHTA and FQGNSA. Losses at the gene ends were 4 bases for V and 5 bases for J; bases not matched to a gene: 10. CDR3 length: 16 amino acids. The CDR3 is CASSSSLGLANNEQFF. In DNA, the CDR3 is TGTGCCAGCAGCTCAAGTCTTGGACTAGCAAACAATGAGCAGTTCTTC. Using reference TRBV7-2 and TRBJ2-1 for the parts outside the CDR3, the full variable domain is GAGVSQSPSNKVTEKGKDVELRCDPISGHTALYWYRQSLGQGLEFLIYFQGNSAPDKSGLPSDRFSAERTGGSVSTLTIQRTQQEDSAVYLCASSSSLGLANNEQFFGPGTRLTVL.

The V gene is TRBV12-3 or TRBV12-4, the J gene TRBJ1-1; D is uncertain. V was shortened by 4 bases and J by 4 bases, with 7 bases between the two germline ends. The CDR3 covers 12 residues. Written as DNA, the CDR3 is TGTGCCAGCAGTTGGTCGAGCACTGAAGCTTTCTTT. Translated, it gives CASSWSSTEAFF.

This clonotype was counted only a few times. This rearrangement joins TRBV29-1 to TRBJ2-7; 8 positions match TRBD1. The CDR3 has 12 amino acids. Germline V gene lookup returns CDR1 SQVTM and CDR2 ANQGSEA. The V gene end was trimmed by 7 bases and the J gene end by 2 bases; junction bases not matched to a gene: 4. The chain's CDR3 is CSALGQAYEQYF. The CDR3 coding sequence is TGCAGCGCCCTGGGACAGGCCTACGAGCAGTACTTC.

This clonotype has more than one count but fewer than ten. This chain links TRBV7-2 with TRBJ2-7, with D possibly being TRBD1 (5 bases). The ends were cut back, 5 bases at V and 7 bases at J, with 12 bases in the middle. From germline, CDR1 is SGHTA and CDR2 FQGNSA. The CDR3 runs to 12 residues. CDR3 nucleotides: TGTGCCAGCAGCCCGACAGCCTCGGAGCAGTACTTC. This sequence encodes CASSPTASEQYF.

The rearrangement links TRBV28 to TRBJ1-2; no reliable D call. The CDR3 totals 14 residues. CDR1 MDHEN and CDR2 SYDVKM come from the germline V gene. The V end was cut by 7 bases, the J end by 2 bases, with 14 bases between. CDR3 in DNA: TGTGCCAGCAATAGCCGACGGCTCAACTATGGCTACACCTTC. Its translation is CASNSRRLNYGYTF.

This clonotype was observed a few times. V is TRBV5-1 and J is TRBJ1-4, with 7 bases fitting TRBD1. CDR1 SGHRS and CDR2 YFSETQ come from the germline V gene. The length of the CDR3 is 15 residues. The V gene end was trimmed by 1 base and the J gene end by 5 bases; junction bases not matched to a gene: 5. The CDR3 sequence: CASSLNRGKNEKLFF. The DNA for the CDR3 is TGCGCCAGCAGCTTGAACAGGGGCAAGAATGAAAAACTGTTTTTT.

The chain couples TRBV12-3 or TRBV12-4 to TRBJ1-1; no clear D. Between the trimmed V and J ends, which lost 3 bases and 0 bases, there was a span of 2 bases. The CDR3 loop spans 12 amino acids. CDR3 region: CASSFMNTEAFF. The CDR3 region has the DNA TGTGCCAGCAGTTTCATGAACACTGAAGCTTTCTTT.

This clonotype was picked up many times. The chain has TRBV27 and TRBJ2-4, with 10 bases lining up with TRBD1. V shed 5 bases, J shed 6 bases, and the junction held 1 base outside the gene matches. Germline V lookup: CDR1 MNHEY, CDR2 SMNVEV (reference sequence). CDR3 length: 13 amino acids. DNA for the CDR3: TGTGCCAGCAGTCGGGACAGGGGAAACATTCAGTACTTC. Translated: CASSRDRGNIQYF.

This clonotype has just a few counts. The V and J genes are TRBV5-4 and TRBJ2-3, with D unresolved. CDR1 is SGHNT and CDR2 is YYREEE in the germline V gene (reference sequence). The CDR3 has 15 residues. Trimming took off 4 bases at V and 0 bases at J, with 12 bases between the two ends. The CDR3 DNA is TGTGCCAGCAGCCTGGGCAGCTCTAGCACAGATACGCAGTATTTT. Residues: CASSLGSSSTDTQYF.

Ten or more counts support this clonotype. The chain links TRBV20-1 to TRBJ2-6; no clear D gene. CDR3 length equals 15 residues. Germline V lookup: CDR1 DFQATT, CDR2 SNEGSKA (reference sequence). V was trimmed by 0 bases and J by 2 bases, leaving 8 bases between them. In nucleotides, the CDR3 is TGCAGTGCTAGAGATAACAGAGCTGGGGCCAACGTCCTGACTTTC. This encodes CSARDNRAGANVLTF.